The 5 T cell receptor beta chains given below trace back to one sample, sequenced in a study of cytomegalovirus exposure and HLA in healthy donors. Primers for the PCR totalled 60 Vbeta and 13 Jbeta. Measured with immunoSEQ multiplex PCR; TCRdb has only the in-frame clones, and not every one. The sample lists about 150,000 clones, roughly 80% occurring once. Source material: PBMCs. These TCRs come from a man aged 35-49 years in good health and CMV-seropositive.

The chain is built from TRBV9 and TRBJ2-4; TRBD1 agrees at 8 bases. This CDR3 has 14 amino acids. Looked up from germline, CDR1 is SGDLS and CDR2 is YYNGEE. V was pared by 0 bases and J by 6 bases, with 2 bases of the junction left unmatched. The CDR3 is CASSVATGGNIQYF. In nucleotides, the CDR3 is TGTGCCAGCAGCGTAGCTACAGGGGGAAACATTCAGTACTTC. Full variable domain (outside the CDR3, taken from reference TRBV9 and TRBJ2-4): DSGVTQTPKHLITATGQRVTLRCSPRSGDLSVYWYQQSLDQGLQFLIQYYNGEERAKGNILERFSAQQFPDLHSELNLSSLELGDSALYFCASSVATGGNIQYFGAGTRLSVL.

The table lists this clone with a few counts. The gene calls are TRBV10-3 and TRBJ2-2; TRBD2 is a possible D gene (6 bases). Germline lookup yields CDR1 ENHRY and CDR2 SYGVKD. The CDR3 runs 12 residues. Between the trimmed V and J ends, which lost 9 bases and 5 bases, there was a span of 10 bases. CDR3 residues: CAMGLRTGELFF. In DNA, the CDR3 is TGTGCCATGGGACTCAGGACCGGGGAGCTGTTTTTT.

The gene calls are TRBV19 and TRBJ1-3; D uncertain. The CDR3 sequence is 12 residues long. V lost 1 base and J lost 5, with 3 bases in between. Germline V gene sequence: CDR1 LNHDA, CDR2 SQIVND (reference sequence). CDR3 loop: CASSIARNTIYF. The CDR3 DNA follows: TGTGCCAGTAGTATAGCAAGAAACACCATATATTTT.

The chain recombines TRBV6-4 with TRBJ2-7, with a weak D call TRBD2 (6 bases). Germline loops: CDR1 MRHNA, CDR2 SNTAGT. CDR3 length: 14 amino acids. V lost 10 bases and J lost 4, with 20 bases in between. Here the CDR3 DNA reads TGTGCCACTCCTCCGAGACTAGTTTGGTACGAGCAGTACTTC. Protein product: CATPPRLVWYEQYF.

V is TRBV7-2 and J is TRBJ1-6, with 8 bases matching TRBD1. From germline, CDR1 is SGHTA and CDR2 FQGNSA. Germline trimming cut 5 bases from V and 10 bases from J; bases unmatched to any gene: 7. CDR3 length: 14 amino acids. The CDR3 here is CASSPDRVGSPLHF. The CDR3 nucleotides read TGTGCCAGCAGCCCGGACAGGGTGGGCTCACCCCTCCACTTT.